This record looks at one T cell receptor beta chain sequence and its context. Its target is unknown. This specimen comes from a study of T cell clonotyping in hematopoietic cell transplantation. This CDR3 is built from 17 residues. The V end was cut by 1 base, the J end by 0 bases, with 13 bases between. Germline loops: CDR1 MDHEN, CDR2 SYDVKM. Clones were read by immunoSEQ multiplex PCR, and TCRdb kept only the in-frame ones, dropping some. The data show some 6,300 clones, about 78% seen once. Findings and caveats of the study: After transplant, recipient diversity fell while pathologically expanded clonotypes grew through day 180.

The V gene is TRBV28, the J gene TRBJ1-5; D is unresolved. The receptor was isolated from a male patient in his 70s who had an allogeneic stem cell transplant from an unrelated donor, so T cells may come from the graft donor. Some clones in this sample may be carry-over from other donors' samples. This specimen consisted of peripheral blood mononuclear cells, obtained 180 days after allogeneic stem cell transplant. Here the CDR3 reads CASSLSLSGNSNQPQHF. The CDR3 nucleotides are TGTGCCAGCAGTTTATCTCTATCGGGGAATAGCAATCAGCCCCAGCATTTT.